The 5 T cell receptor beta chains listed next were all sequenced from one sample in a study of OX40 agonist ivuxolimab in advanced cancers. The table came from immunoSEQ multiplex PCR; TCRdb's copy has only in-frame clones and leaves some out. Among about 60,000 clones listed, 90% to 95% were seen once. Sequences were derived from CD4+ or CD8+ T cells sorted from blood, sampled in a trial of the OX40 agonist ivuxolimab. The source of these receptors is an adult with an advanced solid tumor such as melanoma, head and neck, liver or kidney cancer.

J is TRBJ2-2 and V is TRBV27; D is uncertain. This CDR3 contains 13 residues. V lost 2 bases to trimming and J lost 2 bases, with 3 bases between them. The germline gives CDR1 MNHEY, CDR2 SMNVEV (reference sequence). CDR3 sequence reads: CASSLGNTGELFF. CDR3 nucleotides: TGTGCCAGCAGTTTAGGAAACACCGGGGAGCTGTTTTTT.

This sequence joins TRBV9 and TRBJ2-2; 10 bases align to TRBD2. With 2 bases clipped from V and 4 bases from J, the junction kept 2 bases outside the gene matches. The germline CDR1 and CDR2 sequences are SGDLS and YYNGEE. CDR3 length equals 15 residues. The CDR3 DNA reads TGTGCCAGCAGCGTGACTAGCGGGCGCACCGGGGAGCTGTTTTTT. Its translation is CASSVTSGRTGELFF.

CDR3 in amino acids: CASSLRGAREETQYF. Written as DNA, the CDR3 is TGCGCCAGCAGCCTCCGGGGGGCACGAGAAGAGACCCAGTACTTC. The chain employs TRBV4-1 and TRBJ2-5; TRBD2 might be the D (7 bases). V lost 4 bases and J 3 bases, leaving 15 bases between the germline ends. Germline loops: CDR1 MGHRA, CDR2 YSYEKL. This CDR3 has 15 amino acids.

The chain has TRBV29-1 and TRBJ2-5; 8 bases match TRBD2. Germline V gives CDR1 SQVTM, CDR2 ANQGSEA. The CDR3 loop spans 13 amino acids. V lost 6 bases and J lost 4; bases outside the gene matches: 7. The CDR3 protein is CSVQGLDGETQYF. DNA of the CDR3: TGCAGCGTCCAGGGACTAGACGGAGAGACCCAGTACTTC. The variable domain in full, with the rest retrieved from reference TRBV29-1 and TRBJ2-5, is SAVISQKPSRDICQRGTSLTIQCQVDSQVTMMFWYRQQPGQSLTLIATANQGSEATYESGFVIDKFPISRPNLTFSTLTVSNMSPEDSSIYLCSVQGLDGETQYFGPGTRLLVL.

The chain uses TRBV7-8 and TRBJ2-5; the D call may be TRBD1 or TRBD2 (5 bases each). The CDR3 has 15 amino acids. CDR1 is SGHVS, CDR2 FQNEAQ, per germline. V lost 5 bases to trimming and J lost 5 bases, with 18 bases between them. The CDR3 region has the DNA TGTGCCAGCAGCCAAATTCCAGGGACGGGGGAGACCCAGTACTTC. Translation gives CASSQIPGTGETQYF.